One and the same sample provided the 16 T cell receptor beta chains below, sequenced in a study of molecular identifiers for immune sequencing clone quantification. TCRdb itself ran the PCR reads through MiXCR, one entry per CDR3 protein. The data contain 300,000 to 400,000 distinct CDR3 sequences, roughly 24% of them seen just once; the ten biggest clones take up 0.74%. Material for sequencing was naive CD8+ T cells from blood, with Jurkat cell RNA spiked in. Subset defined: FACS-sorted CD8+CD4-CCR7+CD45RA+ naive T cells. The receptors come from a human donor in good health. Some libraries in this study had Jurkat cell RNA spiked in.

This clonotype was observed a few times. The chain combines TRBV4-1 with TRBJ1-6; D gene uncertain. This CDR3 region has 15 residues. The germline CDR1 and CDR2 sequences are MGHRA and YSYEKL. V dropped 2 bases and J dropped 10 bases, with 15 bases sitting between them. Written as DNA, the CDR3 is TGCGCCAGCAGCCAAACGGCGGAAGGCGGATCACCCCTCCACTTT. Residues: CASSQTAEGGSPLHF.

V gene TRBV27 combines with J gene TRBJ2-3, with D unresolved. Trimming took off 5 bases at V and 5 bases at J, with 14 bases between the two ends. The germline CDR1 and CDR2 sequences are MNHEY and SMNVEV (reference sequence). The CDR3 has 14 residues. DNA for the CDR3: TGTGCCAGCAGTCCGGGTCGACTCAAAGATACGCAGTATTTT. Translation gives CASSPGRLKDTQYF.

For this clonotype: One base away lies a much larger clone, so this may be a sequencing read error. The chain couples TRBV12-3 or TRBV12-4 to TRBJ2-3; maybe TRBD2 (5 bases). The CDR3 totals 14 residues. Trimming took off 11 bases at V and 1 base at J, with 16 bases between the two ends. The CDR3 DNA follows: TGTGCCGGCAATCCCAACGGGGGCACAGATACGCAGTATTTT. It is translated as CAGNPNGGTDTQYF.

This clonotype came up a few times. The chain recombines TRBV7-9 with TRBJ2-5; D is uncertain. This CDR3 is 14 amino acids long. V was pared by 4 bases and J by 3 bases, with 12 bases between. In germline, CDR1 is SEHNR, CDR2 FQNEAQ (reference sequence). CDR3 DNA: TGTGCCAGCAGCTCCAACACAATTGAAGAGACCCAGTACTTC. This encodes CASSSNTIEETQYF.

This sequence joins TRBV2 and TRBJ2-7; no firm D call. CDR3 size: 14 residues. Germline loops: CDR1 SNHLY, CDR2 FYNNEI. Trimming removed 6 bases at V and 0 bases at J, with 12 bases between. For the CDR3, the DNA is TGTGCCAGCAGAGGTCCCAGAAGCTCCTACGAGCAGTACTTC. Amino acids: CASRGPRSSYEQYF.

This rearrangement joins TRBV19 to TRBJ2-1, with no clear D. The CDR3 sequence is 16 residues long. Per germline, CDR1 LNHDA and CDR2 SQIVND (reference sequence). Trimming cost V 5 bases and J 5 bases, with 19 bases left between them. CDR3 protein: CASSPFSDPPNNEQFF. The CDR3 DNA sequence: TGTGCCAGTAGTCCTTTTTCAGACCCCCCGAACAATGAGCAGTTCTTC.

At least ten counts were recorded for this clonotype. The CDR3 reads CSAREAGTTELRAFF. CDR3 sequence (DNA): TGCAGTGCTAGAGAGGCCGGGACGACGGAACTTCGGGCTTTCTTT. The rearrangement links TRBV20-1 to TRBJ1-1, with D maybe TRBD1 (5 bases). The CDR3 covers 15 residues. The germline V gene encodes CDR1 DFQATT and CDR2 SNEGSKA (reference sequence). The V end was cut by 0 bases, the J end by 11 bases, with 22 bases between.

This clonotype has only a few counts. The chain uses TRBV7-9 and TRBJ1-2; no firm D call. V gave up 7 bases and J gave up 3 bases, with 6 bases separating them. Germline V gene data show CDR1 as SEHNR and CDR2 as FQNEAQ (reference sequence). CDR3 length: 11 residues. CDR3 protein: CASTPDYGYTF. The CDR3 DNA sequence: TGTGCCAGCACTCCGGACTATGGCTACACCTTC.

This clonotype occurred many times. The chain links TRBV19 to TRBJ2-6, with D tentatively TRBD1 (5 bases). The ends were cut back, 9 bases at V and 0 bases at J, with 15 bases in the middle. The V gene's germline CDR1 is LNHDA and CDR2 SQIVND (reference sequence). This CDR3 has 16 residues. The CDR3 protein is CASGQGGRSGANVLTF. The CDR3 DNA follows: TGTGCCAGCGGTCAGGGCGGCCGCTCTGGGGCCAACGTCCTGACTTTC.

This clonotype was seen only a few times. This chain connects TRBV2 to TRBJ1-1; D unresolved. V was trimmed by 6 bases and J by 0 bases, leaving 11 bases between them. Germline V CDR1 and CDR2: SNHLY, FYNNEI. CDR3 length: 14 amino acids. As DNA, the CDR3 is TGTGCCAGCAGCCTGGTGGCTATGAACACTGAAGCTTTCTTT. Its translation is CASSLVAMNTEAFF.

This clonotype has a handful of counts. This chain uses TRBV7-9 with TRBJ2-7, with 7 bases aligning to TRBD2. The CDR3 sequence is 19 residues long. CDR1 is SEHNR and CDR2 is FQNEAQ in the germline V gene (reference sequence). The V gene end was trimmed by 4 bases and the J gene end by 3 bases; junction bases not matched to a gene: 21. The CDR3 region has the DNA TGTGCCAGCAGCTCTACTAGCGCCAATCCCCCAATCCTAAGCTACGAGCAGTACTTC. Translating gives CASSSTSANPPILSYEQYF.

Here the CDR3 DNA reads TGTGCCAGCACCGGACCGAAAGGGGCCACAGATACGCAGTATTTT. Translation: CASTGPKGATDTQYF. The V and J genes are TRBV5-3 and TRBJ2-3; D possibly corresponds to TRBD1 (5 bases). TRBV5-3 falls under the ORF class, with uncertain function. V lost 8 bases and J 2 bases, leaving 18 bases between the germline ends. The CDR3 sequence is 15 residues long.

This clonotype was found many times. The V and J genes are TRBV6-2 or TRBV6-3 and TRBJ1-2, with D perhaps matching TRBD1 (6 bases). The V and J ends lost 7 bases and 4 bases respectively, with 16 bases between them. The CDR3 is 14 amino acids. The V gene's germline CDR1 is MNHEY and CDR2 SVGEGT. The chain's CDR3 is CASKTADSFYGYTF. The CDR3 DNA sequence: TGTGCCAGCAAGACAGCGGACAGCTTCTATGGCTACACCTTC.

This clonotype has only a few counts. The genes are TRBV7-8 and TRBJ2-1; D is tentatively TRBD1 or TRBD2 (6 bases each). The CDR3 covers 14 residues. The V end was cut by 3 bases, the J end by 8 bases, with 14 bases between. Germline assignment: CDR1 SGHVS and CDR2 FQNEAQ. The chain's CDR3 is CASSFYGGGDEQFF. CDR3 bases: TGTGCCAGCAGCTTTTACGGGGGCGGCGATGAGCAGTTCTTC.

This clonotype has a handful of counts. The rearrangement links TRBV3-1 to TRBJ1-1; no clear D gene. The length of the CDR3 is 16 residues. Germline CDR1 and CDR2: LGHDT and YNNKEL (reference sequence). The ends were cut back, 0 bases at V and 1 base at J, with 12 bases in the middle. The DNA of the CDR3 is TGTGCCAGCAGCCAAGAGCAGGACTATCCGAACACTGAAGCTTTCTTT. It yields the protein CASSQEQDYPNTEAFF.

This clonotype was counted at least ten times. The chain joins TRBV7-9 to TRBJ1-1; D remains unclear. V lost 1 base and J 3 bases, leaving 12 bases between the germline ends. From germline, CDR1 is SEHNR and CDR2 FQNEAQ (reference sequence). The CDR3 consists of 15 residues. The CDR3 nucleotides read TGTGCCAGCAGCTTAGGGCTGGGATTGCACACTGAAGCTTTCTTT. Protein sequence: CASSLGLGLHTEAFF. Together with reference TRBV7-9 and TRBJ1-1, the CDR3 gives the full variable domain: DTGVSQNPRHKITKRGQNVTFRCDPISEHNRLYWYRQTLGQGPEFLTYFQNEAQLEKSRLLSDRFSAERPKGSFSTLEIQRTEQGDSAMYLCASSLGLGLHTEAFFGQGTRLTVV.